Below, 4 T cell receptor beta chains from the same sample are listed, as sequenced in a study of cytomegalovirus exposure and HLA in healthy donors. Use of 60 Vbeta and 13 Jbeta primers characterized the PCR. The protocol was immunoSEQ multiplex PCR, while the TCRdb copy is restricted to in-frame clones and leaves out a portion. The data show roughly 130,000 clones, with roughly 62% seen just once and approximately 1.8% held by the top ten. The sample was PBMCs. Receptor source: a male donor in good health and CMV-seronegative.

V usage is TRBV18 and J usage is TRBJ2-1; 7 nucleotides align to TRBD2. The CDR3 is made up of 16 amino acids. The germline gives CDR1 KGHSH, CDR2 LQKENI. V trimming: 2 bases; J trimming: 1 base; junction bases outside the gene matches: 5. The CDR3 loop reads CASSPYSGRSYNEQFF. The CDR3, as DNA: TGTGCCAGCTCACCATACTCCGGGAGGTCCTACAATGAGCAGTTCTTC.

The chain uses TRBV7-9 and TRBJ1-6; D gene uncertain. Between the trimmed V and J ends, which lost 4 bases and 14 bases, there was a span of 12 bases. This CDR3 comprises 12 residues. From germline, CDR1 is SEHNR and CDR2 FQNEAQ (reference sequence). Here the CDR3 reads CASSSQELALHF. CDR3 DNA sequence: TGTGCCAGCAGCTCTCAAGAACTGGCCCTCCACTTT.

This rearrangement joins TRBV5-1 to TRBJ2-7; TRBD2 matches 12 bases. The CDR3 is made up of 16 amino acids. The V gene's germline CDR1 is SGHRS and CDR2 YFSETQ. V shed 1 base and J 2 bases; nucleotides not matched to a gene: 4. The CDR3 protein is CASSLTSGGRAYEQYF. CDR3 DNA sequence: TGCGCCAGCAGCTTGACTAGCGGGGGGCGTGCCTACGAGCAGTACTTC.

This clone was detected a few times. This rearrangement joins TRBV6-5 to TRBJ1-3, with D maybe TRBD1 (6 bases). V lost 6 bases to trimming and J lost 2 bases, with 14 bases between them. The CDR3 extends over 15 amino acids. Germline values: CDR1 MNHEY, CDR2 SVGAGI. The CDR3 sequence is CASSLTGFTGNTIYF. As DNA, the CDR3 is TGTGCCAGCAGCCTTACAGGGTTTACTGGAAACACCATATATTTT.